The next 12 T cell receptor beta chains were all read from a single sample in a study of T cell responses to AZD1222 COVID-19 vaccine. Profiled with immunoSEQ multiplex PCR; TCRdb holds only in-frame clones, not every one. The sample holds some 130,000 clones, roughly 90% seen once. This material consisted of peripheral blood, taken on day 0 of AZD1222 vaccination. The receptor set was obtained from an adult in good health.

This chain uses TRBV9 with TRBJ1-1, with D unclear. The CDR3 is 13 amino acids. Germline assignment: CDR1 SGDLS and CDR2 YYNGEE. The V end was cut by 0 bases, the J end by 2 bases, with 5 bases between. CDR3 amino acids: CASSVDYNTEAFF. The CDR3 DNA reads TGTGCCAGCAGCGTAGACTATAACACTGAAGCTTTCTTT.

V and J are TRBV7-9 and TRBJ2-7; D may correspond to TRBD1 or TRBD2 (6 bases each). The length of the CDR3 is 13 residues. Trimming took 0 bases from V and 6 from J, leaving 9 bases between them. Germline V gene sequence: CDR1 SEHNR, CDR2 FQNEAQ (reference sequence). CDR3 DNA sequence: TGTGCCAGCAGCTTAGCTGGGGGGCTCGAGCAGTACTTC. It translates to CASSLAGGLEQYF.

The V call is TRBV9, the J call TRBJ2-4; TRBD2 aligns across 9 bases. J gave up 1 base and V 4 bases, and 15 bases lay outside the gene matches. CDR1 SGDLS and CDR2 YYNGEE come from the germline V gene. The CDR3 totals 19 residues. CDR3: CASSTPQGGGGAAKNIQYF. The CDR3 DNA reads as TGTGCCAGCAGCACCCCTCAGGGAGGCGGGGGGGCCGCCAAAAACATTCAGTACTTC.

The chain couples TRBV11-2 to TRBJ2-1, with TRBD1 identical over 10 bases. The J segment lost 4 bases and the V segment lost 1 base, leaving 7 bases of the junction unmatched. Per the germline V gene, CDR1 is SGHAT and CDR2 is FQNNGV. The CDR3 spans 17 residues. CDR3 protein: CASSLVTGQGVYNEQFF. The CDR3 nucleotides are TGTGCCAGCAGCTTAGTGACAGGACAGGGGGTTTACAATGAGCAGTTCTTC.

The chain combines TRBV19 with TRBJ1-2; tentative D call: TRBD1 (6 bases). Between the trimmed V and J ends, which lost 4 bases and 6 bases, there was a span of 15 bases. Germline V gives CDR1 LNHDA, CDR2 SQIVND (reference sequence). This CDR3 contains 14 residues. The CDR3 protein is CASSTKTGTHGYTF. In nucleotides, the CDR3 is TGTGCCAGTAGTACAAAAACAGGGACTCATGGCTACACCTTC.

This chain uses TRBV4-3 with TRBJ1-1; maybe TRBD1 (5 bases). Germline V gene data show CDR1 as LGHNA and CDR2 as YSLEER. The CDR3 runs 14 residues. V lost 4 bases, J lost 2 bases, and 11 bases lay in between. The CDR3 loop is CASSPGTHNTEAFF. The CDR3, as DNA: TGCGCCAGCAGCCCGGGGACCCACAACACTGAAGCTTTCTTT.

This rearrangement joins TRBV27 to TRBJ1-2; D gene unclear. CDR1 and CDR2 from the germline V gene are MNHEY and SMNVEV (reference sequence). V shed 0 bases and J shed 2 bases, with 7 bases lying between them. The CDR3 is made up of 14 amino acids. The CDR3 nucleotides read TGTGCCAGCAGTTTATCGTTGGGGAACTATGGCTACACCTTC. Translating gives CASSLSLGNYGYTF.

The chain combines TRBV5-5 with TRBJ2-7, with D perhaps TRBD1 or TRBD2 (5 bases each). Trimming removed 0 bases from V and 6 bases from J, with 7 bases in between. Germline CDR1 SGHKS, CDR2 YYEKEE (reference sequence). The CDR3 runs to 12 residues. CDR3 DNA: TGTGCCAGCAGCTTGGCGGGGCGCGAGCAGTACTTC. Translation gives CASSLAGREQYF. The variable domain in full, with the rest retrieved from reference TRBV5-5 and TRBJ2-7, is DAGVTQSPTHLIKTRGQQVTLRCSPISGHKSVSWYQQVLGQGPQFIFQYYEKEERGRGNFPDRFSARQFPNYSSELNVNALLLGDSALYLCASSLAGREQYFGPGTRLTVT.

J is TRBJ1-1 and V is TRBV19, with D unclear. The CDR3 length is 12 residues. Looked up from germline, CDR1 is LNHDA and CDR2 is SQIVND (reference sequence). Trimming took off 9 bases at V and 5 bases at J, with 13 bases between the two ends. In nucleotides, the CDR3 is TGTGCCAGCTGGGTGGGCGAGACTGAAGCTTTCTTT. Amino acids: CASWVGETEAFF.

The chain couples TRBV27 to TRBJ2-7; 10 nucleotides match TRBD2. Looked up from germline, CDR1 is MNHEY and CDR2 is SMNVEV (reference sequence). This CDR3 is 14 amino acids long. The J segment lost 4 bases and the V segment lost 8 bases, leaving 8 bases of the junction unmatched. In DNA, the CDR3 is TGTGCCAGCCCTAAGCGGGGGGGAGCATACGAGCAGTACTTC. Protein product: CASPKRGGAYEQYF.

CDR3 loop: CASSAPGTGTDEQYF. Here the CDR3 DNA reads TGTGCCAGCAGTGCCCCCGGGACAGGGACGGACGAGCAGTACTTC. This chain links TRBV25-1 with TRBJ2-7, with TRBD1 matching 9 bases. Losses at the gene ends were 4 bases for V and 5 bases for J; bases not matched to a gene: 9. The CDR3 has 15 amino acids. Germline V lookup: CDR1 MGHDK, CDR2 SYGVNS.

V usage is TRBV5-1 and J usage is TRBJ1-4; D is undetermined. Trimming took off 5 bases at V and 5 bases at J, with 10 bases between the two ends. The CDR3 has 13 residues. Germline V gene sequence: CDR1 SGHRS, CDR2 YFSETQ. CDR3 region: CASRPGLNEKLFF. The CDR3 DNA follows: TGCGCCAGCAGACCGGGTCTCAATGAAAAACTGTTTTTT.